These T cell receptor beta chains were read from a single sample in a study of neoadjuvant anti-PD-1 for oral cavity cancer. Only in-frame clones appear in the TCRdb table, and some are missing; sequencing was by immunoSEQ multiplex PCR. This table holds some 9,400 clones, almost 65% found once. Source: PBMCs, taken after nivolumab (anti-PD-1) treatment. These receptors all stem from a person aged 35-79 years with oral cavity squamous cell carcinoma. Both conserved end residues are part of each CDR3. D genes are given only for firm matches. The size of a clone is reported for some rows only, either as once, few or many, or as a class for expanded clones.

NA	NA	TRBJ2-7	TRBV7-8	CASTPLGGLGEQYF	TGTGCCAGCACCCCCTTGGGCGGGTTGGGCGAGCAGTACTTC
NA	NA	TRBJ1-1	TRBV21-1	CASSKFLVRTEAFF	TGTGCCAGCAGCAAGTTCTTAGTTCGCACTGAAGCTTTCTTT
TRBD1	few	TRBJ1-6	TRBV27	CASTPTGDLNSPLHF	TGTGCCAGCACCCCGACAGGGGACCTTAATTCACCCCTCCACTTT
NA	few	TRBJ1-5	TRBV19	CASSIDPARGVGGVNQPQHF	TGTGCCAGTAGTATAGACCCCGCCAGGGGCGTGGGGGGAGTCAATCAGCCCCAGCATTTT
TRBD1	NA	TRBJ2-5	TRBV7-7	CASSLVGQGKETQYF	TGTGCTAGCAGCTTAGTGGGACAGGGGAAGGAGACCCAGTACTTC
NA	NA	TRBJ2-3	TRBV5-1	CASSLGGNPDTQYF	TGCGCCAGCAGCTTAGGGGGGAATCCAGATACGCAGTATTTT
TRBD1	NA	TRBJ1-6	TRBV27	CASTLDRGQPLHF	TGTGCCAGCACCCTGGACAGGGGACAACCCCTCCACTTT
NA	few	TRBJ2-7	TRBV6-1	CASPRDGDSYEQYF	TGTGCCAGCCCCCGGGACGGAGACTCCTACGAGCAGTACTTC
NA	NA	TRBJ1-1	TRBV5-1	CASSLAVGNTEAFF	TGCGCCAGCAGCTTAGCCGTGGGGAACACTGAAGCTTTCTTT
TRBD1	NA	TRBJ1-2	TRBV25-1	CASSVQQGARHGYTF	TGTGCCAGCAGTGTTCAACAGGGGGCGCGTCATGGCTACACCTTC
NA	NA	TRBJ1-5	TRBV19	CASSELSQPQHF	TGTGCCAGTTCCGAGTTGAGCCAGCCCCAGCATTTT
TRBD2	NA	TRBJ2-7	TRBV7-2	CASSFSTAGAYEQYF	TGTGCCAGCAGCTTCTCGACAGCGGGAGCCTACGAGCAGTACTTC
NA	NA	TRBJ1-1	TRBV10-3	CAISVNGNTEAFF	TGTGCCATCAGTGTTAACGGGAACACTGAAGCTTTCTTT
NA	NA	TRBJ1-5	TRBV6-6	CASSNGQNQPQHF	TGTGCCAGCAGTAACGGACAGAACCAGCCCCAGCATTTT
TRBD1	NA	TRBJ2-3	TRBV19	CASSIGQGNADTQYF	TGTGCCAGTAGTATAGGACAGGGGAACGCAGATACGCAGTATTTT
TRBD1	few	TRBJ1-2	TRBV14	CASSQLRGQGDYGYTF	TGTGCCAGCAGCCAGCTCCGGGGACAGGGGGACTATGGCTACACCTTC
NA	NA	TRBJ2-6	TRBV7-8	CASSLMSRDFTWAISGANVLTF	TGTGCCAGCAGCCTCATGTCCCGGGACTTTACCTGGGCGATCTCTGGGGCCAACGTCCTGACTTTC
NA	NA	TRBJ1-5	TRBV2	CASSETEGQHF	TGTGCCAGCAGTGAAACGGAAGGTCAGCATTTT
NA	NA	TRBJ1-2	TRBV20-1	CSALRPDFYTF	TGCAGTGCCCTACGGCCGGATTTCTACACCTTC
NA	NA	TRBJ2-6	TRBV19	CASSRWGGGGGSGANVLTF	TGTGCCAGTAGTAGATGGGGAGGCGGAGGGGGCTCTGGGGCCAACGTCCTGACTTTC
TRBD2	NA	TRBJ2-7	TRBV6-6	CASSYTPSGVRIEQYF	TGTGCCAGCAGTTATACCCCTAGCGGAGTGAGAATCGAGCAGTACTTC
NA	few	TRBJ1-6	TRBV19	CATTLKAYVGPLHF	TGTGCCACCACTTTGAAGGCCTACGTAGGACCCCTCCACTTT
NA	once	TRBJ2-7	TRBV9	CASSARAGPGEQYF	TGTGCCAGCAGCGCCCGTGCGGGTCCGGGGGAGCAGTACTTC
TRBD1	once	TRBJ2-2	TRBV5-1	CASSLDRRTGTTGELFF	TGCGCCAGCAGCTTGGACAGGAGGACAGGGACCACCGGGGAGCTGTTTTTT
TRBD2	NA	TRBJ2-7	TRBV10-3	CAISRTAGTTYEQYF	TGTGCCATCAGTAGAACGGCGGGGACTACCTACGAGCAGTACTTC
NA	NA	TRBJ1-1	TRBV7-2	CASSMGRGFATEAFF	TGTGCCAGCAGCATGGGACGGGGGTTCGCGACTGAAGCTTTCTTT
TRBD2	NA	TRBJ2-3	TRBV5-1	CASSFGLAGLSTDTQYF	TGCGCCAGCAGCTTTGGACTAGCGGGCCTTAGCACAGATACGCAGTATTTT
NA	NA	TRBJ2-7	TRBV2	CAGGGRSYEQYF	TGTGCCGGCGGGGGCCGCTCCTACGAGCAGTACTTC
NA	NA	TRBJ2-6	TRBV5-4	CASTIGRGSGANVLTF	TGTGCCAGCACCATCGGCAGGGGCTCTGGGGCCAACGTCCTGACTTTC
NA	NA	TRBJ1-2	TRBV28	CASSSRGEFYGYTF	TGTGCCAGCAGTTCGCGGGGGGAGTTCTATGGCTACACCTTC
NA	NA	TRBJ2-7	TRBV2	CASNHDLYEQYF	TGTGCCAGCAACCATGACCTCTACGAGCAGTACTTC
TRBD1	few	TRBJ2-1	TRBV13	CASSPPTGGAGNEQFF	TGTGCCAGCAGCCCCCCGACAGGGGGCGCGGGGAATGAGCAGTTCTTC
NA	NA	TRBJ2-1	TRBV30	CACGQNNEQFF	TGTGCCTGTGGACAGAACAATGAGCAGTTCTTC
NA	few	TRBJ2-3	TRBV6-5	CASSYRALPGDTQYF	TGTGCCAGCAGTTACAGGGCGCTCCCTGGGGATACGCAGTATTTT
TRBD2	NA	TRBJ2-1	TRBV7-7	CASSLLLAGEHNEQFF	TGTGCTAGCAGCTTACTACTAGCGGGGGAACACAATGAGCAGTTCTTC
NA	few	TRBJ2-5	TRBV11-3	CASSLGAKAQETQYF	TGTGCCAGCAGCTTAGGAGCTAAGGCACAAGAGACCCAGTACTTC
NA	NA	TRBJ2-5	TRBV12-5	CASASSGARSRTQYF	TGTGCTAGTGCCTCTTCGGGGGCGAGGTCTCGGACCCAGTACTTC
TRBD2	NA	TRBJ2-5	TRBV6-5	CASTSGTSGAHF	TGTGCCAGCACCTCCGGGACTAGCGGGGCCCACTTC
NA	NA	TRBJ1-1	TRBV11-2	CASSLRGDEAFF	TGTGCCAGCAGCTTGAGGGGAGATGAAGCTTTCTTT
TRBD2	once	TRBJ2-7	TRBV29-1	CSVSLAGSYEQYF	TGCAGCGTTTCTCTAGCGGGCTCCTACGAGCAGTACTTC
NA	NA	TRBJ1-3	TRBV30	CAWLFPGAPGNTIYF	TGTGCCTGGCTTTTCCCGGGGGCCCCGGGAAACACCATATATTTT
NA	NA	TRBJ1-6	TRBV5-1	CASSQGSYNSPLHF	TGCGCCAGCTCTCAGGGATCCTATAATTCACCCCTCCACTTT
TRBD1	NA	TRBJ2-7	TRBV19	CASSENRGFYEQYF	TGTGCCAGTAGTGAAAACAGGGGGTTCTACGAGCAGTACTTC
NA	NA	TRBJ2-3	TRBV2	CASSPQPLTDTQYF	TGTGCCAGCAGTCCGCAGCCACTGACAGATACGCAGTATTTT
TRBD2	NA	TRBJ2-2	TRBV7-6	CASSLAGGGELFF	TGTGCCAGCAGCCTAGCGGGCGGCGGGGAGCTGTTTTTT
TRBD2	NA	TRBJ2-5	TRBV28	CASSFVRLAGEGETQYF	TGTGCCAGCAGTTTTGTGCGTCTAGCGGGAGAAGGGGAGACCCAGTACTTC
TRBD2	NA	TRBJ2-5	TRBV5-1	CASSPGLAGGQETQYF	TGCGCCAGCAGCCCCGGACTAGCGGGGGGTCAAGAGACCCAGTACTTC
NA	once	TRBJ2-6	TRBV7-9	CASSLESGVLGANVLTF	TGTGCCAGCAGCTTAGAGTCCGGCGTTCTTGGGGCCAACGTCCTGACTTTC
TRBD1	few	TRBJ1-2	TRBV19	CASSITGGDYGYTF	TGTGCCAGTAGTATAACAGGGGGCGACTATGGCTACACCTTC
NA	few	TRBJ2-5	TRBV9	CASSSSRDYQETQYF	TGTGCCAGCAGCTCAAGCCGGGACTACCAAGAGACCCAGTACTTC
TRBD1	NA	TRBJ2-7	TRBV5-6	CASSKRPGQGSEQYF	TGTGCCAGCAGCAAACGTCCGGGACAGGGTTCCGAGCAGTACTTC
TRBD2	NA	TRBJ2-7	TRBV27	CASSLQSGGLYEQYF	TGTGCCAGCAGTTTACAGTCGGGAGGACTCTACGAGCAGTACTTC
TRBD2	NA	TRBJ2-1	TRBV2	CASKGGLAGNEQFF	TGTGCCAGCAAAGGAGGACTAGCGGGCAATGAGCAGTTCTTC
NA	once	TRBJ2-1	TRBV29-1	CSVEVIRQEQFF	TGCAGCGTTGAAGTAATAAGGCAGGAACAGTTCTTC
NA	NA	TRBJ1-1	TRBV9	CASSARYGDTEAFF	TGTGCCAGCAGCGCCCGGTATGGGGACACTGAAGCTTTCTTT
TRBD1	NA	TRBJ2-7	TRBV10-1	CASSESRAGGGQEALGSYEQYF	TGCGCCAGCAGTGAGTCGAGGGCAGGAGGGGGACAGGAAGCCCTAGGATCCTACGAGCAGTACTTC
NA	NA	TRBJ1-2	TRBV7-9	CASSGQSINYGYTF	TGTGCCAGCAGCGGACAGAGTATTAACTATGGCTACACCTTC
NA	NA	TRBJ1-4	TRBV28	CASSSGGRELFF	TGTGCCAGCAGTTCCGGGGGCCGGGAACTGTTTTTT
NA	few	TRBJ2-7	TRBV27	CASSPYTTSYEQYF	TGTGCCAGCAGTCCCTACACTACCTCCTACGAGCAGTACTTC